The 26 T cell receptor beta chains below come from one sample, sequenced in a study of Ad26.COV2.S vaccination and SARS-CoV-2 variants. Method: immunoSEQ multiplex PCR; TCRdb's copy keeps in-frame clones and lacks some. The sample holds about 440,000 clones; around 91% are singletons and the top ten take approximately 4.3%. Noted treatment: over 15 received Ad26.COV2.S at low or high dose, single or two shots; a few received placebo; per-sample allocation not given. The investigators took samples on day 63 after the first vaccine or placebo injection. Here the sequenced sample was peripheral blood, taken in a trial of Ad26.COV2.S vaccine versus placebo. The receptors here all came from a person between 18 and 65 years old who received the Ad26.COV2.S COVID-19 vaccine or a placebo.

The chain has TRBV9 and TRBJ2-7; 11 bases are a match to TRBD2. The CDR3 has 15 residues. V was clipped by 1 base and J by 3 bases; unmatched bases: 3. Germline CDR1 and CDR2: SGDLS and YYNGEE. The CDR3 region has the DNA TGTGCCAGCAGCGTAACTAGCGGGAGAGGCTACGAGCAGTACTTC. Its protein product is CASSVTSGRGYEQYF. Combining the CDR3 with reference TRBV9 and TRBJ2-7 gives the whole variable domain DSGVTQTPKHLITATGQRVTLRCSPRSGDLSVYWYQQSLDQGLQFLIQYYNGEERAKGNILERFSAQQFPDLHSELNLSSLELGDSALYFCASSVTSGRGYEQYFGPGTRLTVT.

The CDR3 DNA reads as TGTGCCAGCAGCTTAGGATCAATATATGGGGAGCAGTTCTTC. The encoded protein is CASSLGSIYGEQFF. The gene calls are TRBV7-2 and TRBJ2-1; D call uncertain. Germline loops: CDR1 SGHTA, CDR2 FQGNSA. This CDR3 has 14 amino acids. V gave up 1 base and J gave up 10 bases, with 14 bases separating them.

V and J are TRBV7-6 and TRBJ2-1; 16 bases agree with TRBD2. V shed 1 base and J 0 bases; nucleotides not matched to a gene: 6. This CDR3 comprises 20 residues. Germline values: CDR1 SGHVS, CDR2 FNYEAQ. The CDR3 DNA sequence: TGTGCCAGCAGCTTAGGTCCGGGACTAGCGGGAGGGAGCTCCTACAATGAGCAGTTCTTC. Translation: CASSLGPGLAGGSSYNEQFF. Together with reference TRBV7-6 and TRBJ2-1, the CDR3 gives the full variable domain: GAGVSQSPRYKVTKRGQDVALRCDPISGHVSLYWYRQALGQGPEFLTYFNYEAQQDKSGLPNDRFSAERPEGSISTLTIQRTEQRDSAMYRCASSLGPGLAGGSSYNEQFFGPGTRLTVL.

V and J are TRBV9 and TRBJ1-3; D is ambiguous. Germline assignment: CDR1 SGDLS and CDR2 YYNGEE. This CDR3 contains 16 residues. Trimming left V 0 bases short and J 5 bases short, with 15 bases between. The CDR3 loop is CASSVEGWAERNTIYF. The CDR3 DNA reads TGTGCCAGCAGCGTAGAAGGATGGGCAGAGAGAAACACCATATATTTT.

This clone was seen a few times. This sequence joins TRBV30 and TRBJ2-6, with D possibly being TRBD1 (7 bases). Germline V gene data show CDR1 as GTSNPN and CDR2 as SVGIG (reference sequence). Deletions cut 8 bases from V and 1 base from J, with 15 bases between. The length of the CDR3 is 15 residues. CDR3 region: CAGNPGGSGANVLTF. For the CDR3, the DNA is TGTGCCGGGAACCCAGGGGGGTCTGGGGCCAACGTCCTGACTTTC.

The rearrangement links TRBV5-4 to TRBJ2-7; 7 bases are shared with TRBD1. Germline CDR1 SGHNT, CDR2 YYREEE (reference sequence). V dropped 0 bases and J dropped 5; count of bases not matched to a gene: 2. This CDR3 comprises 13 residues. CDR3 region: CASSLAGTDEQYF. The CDR3 nucleotides are TGTGCCAGCAGCTTGGCTGGGACAGACGAGCAGTACTTC.

The rearrangement joins TRBV7-2 to TRBJ2-1; TRBD2 matches at 7 bases. Trimming cost V 4 bases and J 2 bases; bases outside gene matches: 8. This CDR3 has 16 amino acids. From germline, CDR1 is SGHTA and CDR2 FQGNSA. The CDR3 region is CASSSRLAQTYNEQFF. CDR3 nucleotides: TGTGCCAGCAGCTCCAGACTAGCACAGACCTACAATGAGCAGTTCTTC.

As regards this clone: Distinct nucleotide sequences in the sample also encode this CDR3. V usage is TRBV7-9 and J usage is TRBJ2-7; D gene ambiguous. Trimming cost V 1 base and J 3 bases, with 7 bases left between them. This CDR3 contains 13 residues. In germline, CDR1 is SEHNR, CDR2 FQNEAQ (reference sequence). The CDR3: CASSLGQFYEQYF. The CDR3 nucleotides read TGTGCCAGCAGCTTAGGACAATTCTACGAGCAGTACTTC.

The chain uses TRBV19 and TRBJ2-7; D unresolved. The CDR3 extends over 13 amino acids. Deletions cut 5 bases from V and 1 base from J, with 9 bases between. Per germline, CDR1 LNHDA and CDR2 SQIVND (reference sequence). The CDR3 reads CASSSERSYEQYF. CDR3 nucleotide sequence: TGTGCCAGTAGTTCGGAACGATCCTACGAGCAGTACTTC.

J is TRBJ2-7 and V is TRBV23-1; D perhaps matches TRBD2 (6 bases). TRBV23-1 is known as an ORF, though its function is uncertain. The V and J ends lost 0 bases and 0 bases respectively, with 15 bases between them. This CDR3 contains 17 residues. The CDR3 spells CASSQSVGDSISYEQYF. In DNA form, the CDR3 reads TGCGCCAGCAGTCAATCCGTGGGGGACTCCATCTCCTACGAGCAGTACTTC.

The V gene is TRBV4-1, the J gene TRBJ1-5, with D possibly TRBD1 on 6 matching bases. Trimming stripped 1 base from V and 3 bases from J, with 16 bases between. The CDR3 loop spans 17 amino acids. Germline lookup yields CDR1 MGHRA and CDR2 YSYEKL. The CDR3 is CASSQGPGGINNQPQHF. In DNA, the CDR3 is TGCGCCAGCAGCCAAGGTCCGGGGGGCATCAACAATCAGCCCCAGCATTTT.

The chain combines TRBV25-1 with TRBJ2-7; tentative D call: TRBD2 (6 bases). The CDR3 contains 11 residues. Deletions cut 5 bases from V and 9 bases from J, with 11 bases between. CDR1 MGHDK and CDR2 SYGVNS come from the germline V gene. The CDR3 DNA is TGTGCCAGCAGTAGGATAGCGGTGCAGTACTTC. This codes for CASSRIAVQYF.

CDR3 sequence reads: CASSEGTLGKETQYF. CDR3 DNA sequence: TGCGCCAGCAGTGAGGGGACTTTGGGTAAAGAGACCCAGTACTTC. J is TRBJ2-5 and V is TRBV10-2; tentative D call: TRBD2 (6 bases). The CDR3 totals 15 residues. Trimming pared 2 bases from V and 3 bases from J, leaving 13 bases between. Germline CDR1 reads WSHSY; CDR2 reads SAAADI.

This chain connects TRBV7-9 to TRBJ2-3, with D possibly being TRBD1 (6 bases). The V end lost 5 bases, the J end lost 3 bases, and 24 bases lay between the germline ends. This CDR3 contains 18 residues. Germline assignment: CDR1 SEHNR and CDR2 FQNEAQ (reference sequence). The CDR3 nucleotides are TGTGCCAGCAGCCTACCCCCGCACAGGGAACTAAGAACAGATACGCAGTATTTT. The encoded protein is CASSLPPHRELRTDTQYF.

The chain joins TRBV9 to TRBJ1-2; D gene ambiguous. V lost 4 bases to trimming and J lost 3 bases, with 10 bases between them. The CDR3 has 13 residues. CDR1 is SGDLS and CDR2 is YYNGEE in the germline V gene. As DNA, the CDR3 is TGTGCCAGCAGCTCATCCGGGGACTATGGCTACACCTTC. Its translation: CASSSSGDYGYTF.

The genes are TRBV10-3 and TRBJ2-7, with D possibly being TRBD1 or TRBD2 (5 bases each). Germline V gene data show CDR1 as ENHRY and CDR2 as SYGVKD. The CDR3 has 14 residues. V was pared by 11 bases and J by 0 bases, with 17 bases between. This chain's CDR3 is CASGARAPSYEQYF. CDR3 coding DNA: TGTGCCTCCGGGGCCAGGGCTCCCTCCTACGAGCAGTACTTC.

V is TRBV29-1 and J is TRBJ2-7; D unclear. The CDR3 length is 11 residues. V lost 4 bases, J lost 5 bases, and 9 bases lay in between. Germline CDR1 and CDR2: SQVTM and ANQGSEA. CDR3 bases: TGCAGCGTTGTAAACATGAACGAGCAGTACTTC. Translating gives CSVVNMNEQYF.

The gene calls are TRBV7-8 and TRBJ1-5; D may be TRBD1 (5 bases). There are 16 residues in the CDR3. V lost 5 bases to trimming and J lost 0 bases, with 14 bases between them. The germline gives CDR1 SGHVS, CDR2 FQNEAQ. The CDR3 coding sequence is TGTGCCAGCAGCCGGGGGGAGGGATATAGCAATCAGCCCCAGCATTTT. This sequence encodes CASSRGEGYSNQPQHF.

The rearrangement uses TRBV18 and TRBJ1-1; no clear D gene. CDR3 size: 14 residues. Per germline, CDR1 KGHSH and CDR2 LQKENI. Trimming shortened V by 5 bases and J by 0 bases, and 10 bases separated the two germline ends. CDR3 sequence reads: CASSTDGMNTEAFF. DNA for the CDR3: TGTGCCAGCTCAACGGACGGAATGAACACTGAAGCTTTCTTT.

The chain links TRBV7-3 to TRBJ2-7; 7 bases fit TRBD1. Germline loops: CDR1 SGHTA, CDR2 FQGTGA. V shed 3 bases, J shed 5 bases, and the junction held 4 bases outside the gene matches. The CDR3 covers 13 residues. The CDR3 here is CASSFGQADEQYF. DNA of the CDR3: TGTGCCAGCAGCTTCGGACAGGCGGACGAGCAGTACTTC.

The chain uses TRBV5-4 and TRBJ2-3; 11 bases line up with TRBD2. The germline gives CDR1 SGHNT, CDR2 YYREEE (reference sequence). V was pared by 4 bases and J by 0 bases, with 4 bases of the junction left unmatched. The CDR3 has 16 amino acids. CDR3 bases: TGTGCCAGCAGCACCGGACTAGCGGGTAGCACAGATACGCAGTATTTT. Translating gives CASSTGLAGSTDTQYF. Looking up the rest from reference TRBV5-4 and TRBJ2-3 gives the full variable domain: ETGVTQSPTHLIKTRGQQVTLRCSSQSGHNTVSWYQQALGQGPQFIFQYYREEENGRGNFPPRFSGLQFPNYSSELNVNALELDDSALYLCASSTGLAGSTDTQYFGPGTRLTVL.

V is TRBV6-2 or TRBV6-3 and J is TRBJ2-1; 13 positions match TRBD2. Germline CDR1 and CDR2: MNHEY and SVGEGT. The ends lost 5 bases at V and 4 bases at J; junction bases unmatched: 2. This CDR3 is 15 amino acids long. The CDR3 DNA reads TGTGCCAGCAGTCCACTAGCGGGAGGGTACAATGAGCAGTTCTTC. As protein: CASSPLAGGYNEQFF.

The CDR3 loop is CASSLSRTGRSPLHF. The CDR3 DNA sequence: TGTGCCAGCAGCTTATCAAGGACAGGGAGGTCACCCCTCCACTTT. The chain carries TRBV11-1 and TRBJ1-6; 8 bases align to TRBD1. CDR1 SGHAT and CDR2 FQDESV come from the germline V gene (reference sequence). V lost 2 bases, J lost 10 bases, and 7 bases stayed unmatched. The CDR3 is made up of 15 amino acids.

This chain uses TRBV2 with TRBJ1-2; weak D call: TRBD1 (5 bases). Germline-derived CDR1 and CDR2 are SNHLY and FYNNEI. The ends were cut back, 4 bases at V and 6 bases at J, with 12 bases in the middle. This CDR3 has 13 residues. CDR3 in amino acids: CASSGDAKNGYTF. The CDR3, as DNA: TGTGCCAGCAGTGGGGACGCGAAGAATGGCTACACCTTC.

This chain links TRBV14 with TRBJ2-7; 9 bases align to TRBD1. The CDR3 totals 15 residues. The germline V gene has CDR1 SGHDN and CDR2 FVKESK. Trimming took 4 bases from V and 3 from J; bases not matched to a gene: 7. The CDR3 loop reads CASSPKGQGIYEQYF. CDR3 sequence (DNA): TGTGCCAGCAGCCCCAAGGGACAGGGTATCTACGAGCAGTACTTC. Variable domain in full (rest from reference TRBV14 and TRBJ2-7): EAGVTQFPSHSVIEKGQTVTLRCDPISGHDNLYWYRRVMGKEIKFLLHFVKESKQDESGMPNNRFLAERTGGTYSTLKVQPAELEDSGVYFCASSPKGQGIYEQYFGPGTRLTVT.

This chain links TRBV7-8 with TRBJ2-7; D might be TRBD2 (5 bases). V was shortened by 0 bases and J by 2 bases, with 5 bases between the two germline ends. CDR1 SGHVS and CDR2 FQNEAQ come from the germline V gene. This CDR3 is 13 amino acids long. CDR3 in amino acids: CASSLARAYEQYF. In DNA, the CDR3 is TGTGCCAGCAGCTTAGCGCGGGCCTACGAGCAGTACTTC.